These 4 T cell receptor beta chains were sequenced from one sample in a study of T cell responses to AZD1222 COVID-19 vaccine. Repertoires were generated with immunoSEQ multiplex PCR, while TCRdb's copy carries only in-frame clones and drops some. This table has 100,000 or so clones, about 85% appearing once. Sequencing used peripheral blood, obtained 28 days after the second AZD1222 dose. All receptors come from an adult who received the AZD1222 COVID-19 vaccine.

The chain recombines TRBV9 with TRBJ1-5; D is unresolved. V shed 0 bases and J shed 1 base, with 5 bases lying between them. The CDR3 length is 14 residues. Germline lookup yields CDR1 SGDLS and CDR2 YYNGEE. The CDR3 is CASSVDLSNQPQHF. CDR3 coding DNA: TGTGCCAGCAGCGTAGACCTCAGCAATCAGCCCCAGCATTTT.

The V gene is TRBV28, the J gene TRBJ1-3; D unclear. Trimming pared 8 bases from V and 3 bases from J, leaving 5 bases between. The CDR3 extends over 11 amino acids. The germline gives CDR1 MDHEN, CDR2 SYDVKM. The CDR3 DNA is TGTGCCAGCCTCCTTGGAAACACCATATATTTT. Its translation: CASLLGNTIYF.

The V call is TRBV2, the J call TRBJ1-6; TRBD1 matches 9 bases. Trimming cost V 6 bases and J 9 bases; bases outside gene matches: 9. Germline-derived CDR1 and CDR2 are SNHLY and FYNNEI. The CDR3 runs to 15 residues. CDR3 coding DNA: TGTGCCAGCAGGCCCGGACAGGGGCGAGGTTCACCCCTCCACTTT. It encodes CASRPGQGRGSPLHF.

The chain links TRBV5-4 to TRBJ2-3; a possible D gene is TRBD1 (8 bases). Trimming took off 4 bases at V and 1 base at J, with 13 bases between the two ends. Germline loops: CDR1 SGHNT, CDR2 YYREEE (reference sequence). The CDR3 extends over 15 amino acids. Here the CDR3 DNA reads TGTGCCAGCAGCACAGGGGGGGGCGGCACAGATACGCAGTATTTT. Amino acids: CASSTGGGGTDTQYF.